What follows are 32 T cell receptor beta chains derived from one specimen sequenced in a study of monozygotic twins with inflammatory bowel disease. One entry per CDR3 protein, without DNA, is what TCRdb gives after re-calling the 5' RACE reads. Here the sample table reports 150,000 to 200,000 distinct CDR3 sequences. The sequencing sample was made of blood. All receptors come from a human donor with ulcerative colitis or Crohn's disease, or a healthy co-twin of an affected twin (not recorded which).

This chain uses TRBV28 with TRBJ1-2. CDR1 is MDHEN, CDR2 SYDVKM, per germline. The CDR3 length is 12 residues. The CDR3 region is CASTSMFAVHTF.

The V call is TRBV5-1, the J call TRBJ2-1; TCRdb's D gene call, TRBD2, goes unchecked for lack of DNA. CDR1 is SGHRS, CDR2 YFSETQ, per germline. This CDR3 contains 16 residues. The CDR3 sequence is CASSYPAERTYNEQFF.

This chain uses TRBV5-1 with TRBJ2-1; lacking DNA, the TRBD1 call made by TCRdb goes unchecked. This CDR3 has 12 residues. CDR1 and CDR2 from the germline V gene are SGHRS and YFSETQ. CDR3 residues: CASSTQGNEQFF.

The genes are TRBV7-9 and TRBJ1-1. The CDR3 runs 15 residues. Per the germline V gene, CDR1 is SEHNR and CDR2 is FQNEAQ (reference sequence). CDR3 loop: CASSSFRDMNTEAFF.

The chain joins TRBV12-3 or TRBV12-4 to TRBJ2-3; TCRdb designates TRBD1, a call that cannot be tested without DNA. This CDR3 spans 15 amino acids. The CDR3 loop reads CASSSTGRGTDTQYF.

This chain links TRBV19 with TRBJ2-1; TCRdb proposes TRBD2, but this gene call is untestable without DNA. CDR3 length: 15 residues. Germline CDR1 reads LNHDA; CDR2 reads SQIVND (reference sequence). CDR3 amino acids: CASAPGLAGNNEQFF.

The rearrangement links TRBV4-1 to TRBJ1-6. Germline V CDR1 and CDR2: MGHRA, YSYEKL. The CDR3 has 14 residues. CDR3 sequence: CASSNGTFNSPLHF.

The gene calls are TRBV5-4 and TRBJ2-2; absent DNA, TCRdb's TRBD2 call cannot be checked. The CDR3 runs to 16 residues. Per the germline V gene, CDR1 is SGHNT and CDR2 is YYREEE (reference sequence). CDR3 region: CASSLASGRNTGELFF. The variable domain in full, completed from reference TRBV5-4 and TRBJ2-2, reads ETGVTQSPTHLIKTRGQQVTLRCSSQSGHNTVSWYQQALGQGPQFIFQYYREEENGRGNFPPRFSGLQFPNYSSELNVNALELDDSALYLCASSLASGRNTGELFFGEGSRLTVL.

The chain combines TRBV29-1 with TRBJ2-5; the D call of TRBD1 rests on TCRdb alone, since no DNA is present to check it. Germline V CDR1 and CDR2: SQVTM, ANQGSEA. The CDR3 has 13 residues. The CDR3 region is CSVAGPLWETQYF. Supplemented by reference TRBV29-1 and TRBJ2-5, the full variable domain reads SAVISQKPSRDICQRGTSLTIQCQVDSQVTMMFWYRQQPGQSLTLIATANQGSEATYESGFVIDKFPISRPNLTFSTLTVSNMSPEDSSIYLCSVAGPLWETQYFGPGTRLLVL.

The chain has TRBV3-1 and TRBJ1-6; checking the TCRdb D call of TRBD1 is not possible without DNA. The CDR3 extends over 16 amino acids. CDR1 and CDR2 from the germline V gene are LGHDT and YNNKEL (reference sequence). CDR3 sequence: CASSQARGRGNSPLHF.

The gene calls are TRBV30 and TRBJ2-7. Germline loops: CDR1 GTSNPN, CDR2 SVGIG (reference sequence). The CDR3 runs 11 residues. Here the CDR3 reads CACSETYEQYF.

This sequence joins TRBV29-1 and TRBJ2-5; without DNA, the TCRdb call of TRBD2 cannot be checked. CDR3 length: 13 residues. Germline loops: CDR1 SQVTM, CDR2 ANQGSEA. The chain's CDR3 is CSAAIAQKETQYF.

V usage is TRBV7-6 and J usage is TRBJ1-2; absent DNA, TCRdb's TRBD1 call cannot be checked. The germline gives CDR1 SGHVS, CDR2 FNYEAQ. The CDR3 sequence is 13 residues long. The CDR3 is CASSMTAHYGYTF. The complete variable domain, with remaining parts taken from reference TRBV7-6 and TRBJ1-2, reads GAGVSQSPRYKVTKRGQDVALRCDPISGHVSLYWYRQALGQGPEFLTYFNYEAQQDKSGLPNDRFSAERPEGSISTLTIQRTEQRDSAMYRCASSMTAHYGYTFGSGTRLTVV.

This sequence joins TRBV10-2 and TRBJ2-2; without DNA, the TCRdb call of TRBD2 cannot be checked. Germline V gives CDR1 WSHSY, CDR2 SAAADI. This CDR3 is 20 amino acids long. The CDR3 region is CASSDGGRALIPSHTGELFF.

The rearrangement joins TRBV18 to TRBJ2-3; TCRdb selects TRBD1, and the lack of DNA leaves this call unchecked. Looked up from germline, CDR1 is KGHSH and CDR2 is LQKENI. This CDR3 comprises 15 residues. The CDR3 loop is CASSPSGQVRDTQYF.

The chain couples TRBV10-3 to TRBJ1-1; TCRdb designates TRBD1, a call that cannot be tested without DNA. The CDR3 extends over 13 amino acids. Germline V CDR1 and CDR2: ENHRY, SYGVKD. CDR3 sequence: CAISELRGAEAFF.

The V call is TRBV5-1, the J call TRBJ2-7; TCRdb picks TRBD1, but there is no DNA to check that call. Per the germline V gene, CDR1 is SGHRS and CDR2 is YFSETQ. The CDR3 sequence is 14 residues long. This CDR3 is CASSLVGTGGEQYF.

The chain couples TRBV12-3 or TRBV12-4 to TRBJ1-1; there is no DNA to check the TCRdb D call of TRBD1. CDR3 length: 14 amino acids. The chain's CDR3 is CASRAGTPNTEAFF.

The chain carries TRBV12-3 or TRBV12-4 and TRBJ2-2; TCRdb indicates TRBD2, and absent DNA this call remains unverified. This CDR3 has 17 amino acids. This chain's CDR3 is CASRGQTSGTNTGELFF.

CDR3 region: CASSSQRDKQYF. The gene calls are TRBV27 and TRBJ2-7; without DNA, the TCRdb call of TRBD2 cannot be checked. CDR3 size: 12 residues. The germline V gene has CDR1 MNHEY and CDR2 SMNVEV (reference sequence).

The chain couples TRBV11-2 to TRBJ2-1; TCRdb names TRBD2, which stays unverified in the absence of DNA. The CDR3 is 15 residues long. The germline gives CDR1 SGHAT, CDR2 FQNNGV. CDR3 sequence reads: CASSWGTSGYNEQFF. The full variable domain, rest sourced from reference TRBV11-2 and TRBJ2-1, is EAGVAQSPRYKIIEKRQSVAFWCNPISGHATLYWYQQILGQGPKLLIQFQNNGVVDDSQLPKDRFSAERLKGVDSTLKIQPAKLEDSAVYLCASSWGTSGYNEQFFGPGTRLTVL.

This chain's CDR3 is CASSYPLAGGFDEQFF. The rearrangement joins TRBV5-1 to TRBJ2-1; the TCRdb call, TRBD2, lacks DNA for checking. The CDR3 totals 16 residues. The germline V gene has CDR1 SGHRS and CDR2 YFSETQ.

The CDR3 spells CASSGGQGQTYEQYF. This chain links TRBV6-1 with TRBJ2-7; TCRdb reports TRBD1, a call that lacks DNA to check it against. This CDR3 contains 15 residues. Germline loops: CDR1 MNHNS, CDR2 SASEGT.

The rearrangement joins TRBV5-1 to TRBJ1-6; the TCRdb call, TRBD1, lacks DNA for checking. CDR3 length: 13 amino acids. CDR1 and CDR2 (germline): SGHRS, YFSETQ. The CDR3 sequence: CASGRSYNSPLHF.

J is TRBJ2-7 and V is TRBV5-1. The germline V gene has CDR1 SGHRS and CDR2 YFSETQ. The CDR3 loop spans 14 amino acids. The CDR3 loop reads CASSLIQGVHEQYF.

J is TRBJ1-2 and V is TRBV3-1; the D call from TCRdb, TRBD1, cannot be confirmed without DNA. The germline V gene has CDR1 LGHDT and CDR2 YNNKEL (reference sequence). The CDR3 has 17 amino acids. The CDR3 reads CASSSQALDRGNYGYTF.

V and J are TRBV10-3 and TRBJ1-3; TCRdb reports TRBD1, a call that lacks DNA to check it against. The CDR3 contains 13 residues. CDR1 is ENHRY and CDR2 is SYGVKD in the germline V gene. The CDR3 sequence: CASTGVSGNTIYF.

CDR3 in amino acids: CASSRTGTGNQPQHF. The V and J genes are TRBV9 and TRBJ1-5; TCRdb indicates TRBD1, and absent DNA this call remains unverified. The germline gives CDR1 SGDLS, CDR2 YYNGEE. The CDR3 totals 15 residues. The whole variable domain, filled in from reference TRBV9 and TRBJ1-5, reads DSGVTQTPKHLITATGQRVTLRCSPRSGDLSVYWYQQSLDQGLQFLIQYYNGEERAKGNILERFSAQQFPDLHSELNLSSLELGDSALYFCASSRTGTGNQPQHFGDGTRLSIL.

This rearrangement joins TRBV20-1 to TRBJ2-5; TCRdb's assignment of TRBD2 cannot be checked, as there is no DNA. Germline V gives CDR1 DFQATT, CDR2 SNEGSKA (reference sequence). The CDR3 contains 14 residues. The chain's CDR3 is CSARRLAGKETQYF.

The genes are TRBV10-3 and TRBJ2-7; TCRdb picks TRBD1, but there is no DNA to check that call. The V gene's germline CDR1 is ENHRY and CDR2 SYGVKD. The CDR3 consists of 12 residues. The CDR3 loop is CAIRGDRYEQYF.

This chain links TRBV5-1 with TRBJ2-5; with no DNA, the TCRdb D assignment of TRBD1 cannot be verified. The germline V gene has CDR1 SGHRS and CDR2 YFSETQ. This CDR3 comprises 17 residues. The CDR3: CASSTTRGGNFQETQYF.

The CDR3: CPSSLGRHNEQFF. The chain is built from TRBV12-3 or TRBV12-4 and TRBJ2-1. This CDR3 contains 13 residues.